Here is one TCR beta chain with its context. The antigen is undetermined. The CDR3 consists of 14 residues. Germline CDR1 is GTSNPN and CDR2 is SVGIG (reference sequence). Trimming removed 2 bases at V and 10 bases at J, with 15 bases between. These data originate in a study of cytomegalovirus exposure and HLA in healthy donors. Study-level results: Later analysis showed TCR association rates varying by HLA locus, highest for DRB1 and lowest for HLA-C.

PCR primers comprised 60 Vbeta and 13 Jbeta primers. TCRdb keeps only in-frame clones here, not all; method: immunoSEQ multiplex PCR. The sample holds roughly 190,000 clones, over 80% seen once. This chain uses TRBV30 with TRBJ1-6, with TRBD1 as a possible D gene (5 bases). The receptor was derived from a woman aged 45-65 years in good health and CMV-seropositive. Sample: PBMCs. CDR3 loop: CAWSTLRDGSPLHF. The CDR3 DNA reads TGTGCCTGGAGTACCCTGCGGGACGGATCACCCCTCCACTTT.